Below are 5 T cell receptor beta chains sequenced from a single sample in a study of molecular identifiers for immune sequencing clone quantification. One entry per CDR3 protein results from TCRdb running MiXCR on the PCR reads. The data contain hundreds of thousands of distinct CDR3 sequences, about a fifth of them singletons. Sequencing used naive CD8+ T cells from blood, with Jurkat cell RNA spiked in. Subset specified: FACS-sorted CD8+CD4-CCR7+CD45RA+ naive T cells. These receptors came from a human donor in good health. Some libraries in this study had Jurkat cell RNA spiked in.

This clonotype was recorded at least ten times. The V gene is TRBV7-6, the J gene TRBJ2-7, with 8 bases identical to TRBD1. The CDR3 has 16 residues. Per germline, CDR1 SGHVS and CDR2 FNYEAQ. Trimming removed 0 bases from V and 4 bases from J; junction bases left unmatched: 8. In DNA form, the CDR3 reads TGTGCCAGCAGCTTAGCGGTACAGGGGGATATTTACGAGCAGTACTTC. It yields the protein CASSLAVQGDIYEQYF.

This clonotype has ten or more counts. J is TRBJ2-7 and V is TRBV20-1; no reliable D call. The germline V gene has CDR1 DFQATT and CDR2 SNEGSKA (reference sequence). The CDR3 has 14 residues. V was cut by 0 bases and J by 2 bases, with 11 bases left in between. CDR3 region: CSARDVGAAYEQYF. As DNA, the CDR3 is TGCAGTGCTAGAGATGTGGGCGCGGCCTACGAGCAGTACTTC.

This clonotype has ten or more counts. The chain links TRBV6-5 to TRBJ2-5; the match to TRBD1 covers 8 bases. V was clipped by 6 bases and J by 4 bases; unmatched bases: 13. The CDR3 spans 16 residues. Germline CDR1 and CDR2: MNHEY and SVGAGI. The CDR3 DNA follows: TGTGCCAGCAGCCCAACTCCAGCCAGGGGGCGAGAGACCCAGTACTTC. Translation: CASSPTPARGRETQYF.

In its sample, this clonotype was seen many times. V is TRBV28 and J is TRBJ2-7; possibly TRBD2 for D (5 bases). The CDR3 contains 16 residues. Germline V gene lookup returns CDR1 MDHEN and CDR2 SYDVKM. The V and J ends lost 4 bases and 7 bases respectively, with 23 bases between them. The CDR3 reads CASSSPITLFSGEQYF. CDR3 coding DNA: TGTGCCAGCAGTTCCCCTATCACCCTTTTCTCGGGGGAGCAGTACTTC.

This clonotype appeared a few times. This chain uses TRBV9 with TRBJ2-3; D unresolved. This CDR3 spans 12 amino acids. The V gene lost 1 base and the J gene lost 4 bases, with 4 bases spanning the gap. Germline CDR1 and CDR2: SGDLS and YYNGEE. The CDR3 DNA reads TGTGCCAGCAGCGTAACCGCAGATACGCAGTATTTT. Translation: CASSVTADTQYF.